This T cell receptor beta chain stems from a study of blood T cell repertoires in COVID-19. Sequencing was performed with immunoSEQ multiplex PCR; in TCRdb, only in-frame clones are kept and a portion is missing. The table records 310,000 or so clones, 80% to 90% of them present only once. Material for sequencing was PBMCs or T cells enriched from blood (not recorded which). The sequence was collected from a woman under 30 who had recovered from COVID-19.

The CDR3 reads CASSSRDRGHGNTEAFF. The DNA for the CDR3 is TGTGCCAGCAGCTCGCGGGACAGGGGTCACGGGAACACTGAAGCTTTCTTT. The gene calls are TRBV13 and TRBJ1-1, with TRBD1 matching over 10 bases. Trimming at V came to 4 bases and at J to 1 base, leaving 9 bases not matched to a gene. The CDR3 consists of 17 residues. Germline assignment: CDR1 PRHDT and CDR2 FYEKMQ (reference sequence). Looking up the rest from reference TRBV13 and TRBJ1-1 gives the full variable domain: AAGVIQSPRHLIKEKRETATLKCYPIPRHDTVYWYQQGPGQDPQFLISFYEKMQSDKGSIPDRFSAQQFSDYHSELNMSSLELGDSALYFCASSSRDRGHGNTEAFFGQGTRLTVV.